Each of the 8 T cell receptor beta chains below was sequenced from the same sample in a study of T cells in Graves' hyperthyroidism and ophthalmopathy. Amplification yielded TCR beta CDR3 regions, with RNA transcripts as the source. RT-PCR in the first round (using the HTBI primer set) targeted the TCR CDR3. TCRdb re-analysed the multiplex PCR reads in MiXCR, keeping a single row per CDR3 protein. The sample has hundreds of thousands of distinct CDR3 sequences, just under 45% seen once; the top ten hold about 7.7%. The material sequenced was peripheral blood or thyroid tissue (not recorded which). These receptors all stem from an adult man with Graves' disease, either hyperthyroidism or ophthalmopathy (not recorded which).

This clonotype was seen many times. The chain employs TRBV2 and TRBJ1-1; tentatively, D is TRBD1 (6 bases). Germline lookup yields CDR1 SNHLY and CDR2 FYNNEI. V was pared by 5 bases and J by 4 bases, with 14 bases between. CDR3 length equals 14 residues. CDR3 region: CASSLRGRSTEAFF. CDR3 sequence (DNA): TGTGCCAGCAGTTTAAGGGGGAGAAGCACTGAAGCTTTCTTT.

This clonotype was detected ten times or more. This chain links TRBV7-8 with TRBJ1-6; 7 nucleotides align to TRBD1. CDR3 length equals 15 residues. Per the germline V gene, CDR1 is SGHVS and CDR2 is FQNEAQ. The V segment lost 2 bases and the J segment 9 bases; nucleotides outside the gene matches: 7. The CDR3 nucleotides are TGTGCCAGCAGCTTAAAGACAGGGCGAAGTTCACCCCTCCACTTT. It encodes CASSLKTGRSSPLHF.

Only a few counts were recorded for this clonotype. This chain connects TRBV12-3 or TRBV12-4 to TRBJ1-2; D is unresolved. The CDR3 length is 14 residues. V lost 3 bases and J 3 bases, leaving 11 bases between the germline ends. The CDR3 DNA is TGTGCCAGCAGTTTCTCCGCGGGGTACTATGGCTACACCTTC. As protein: CASSFSAGYYGYTF.

V is TRBV29-1 and J is TRBJ1-1; TRBD1 is a possible D gene (6 bases). CDR1 is SQVTM, CDR2 ANQGSEA, per germline. The CDR3 sequence is 12 residues long. The V end was cut by 6 bases, the J end by 6 bases, with 14 bases between. In DNA form, the CDR3 reads TGCAGCGTCGCGAGGGGGGACGCTGAAGCTTTCTTT. This gives the protein CSVARGDAEAFF.

The rearrangement joins TRBV19 to TRBJ1-5, with TRBD1 matching 9 bases. This CDR3 spans 16 amino acids. Germline-derived CDR1 and CDR2 are LNHDA and SQIVND (reference sequence). J gave up 5 bases and V 5 bases, and 10 bases lay outside the gene matches. The CDR3 loop is CASSLGTGRRDQPQHF. The CDR3 DNA reads as TGTGCCAGTAGTCTCGGGACAGGGAGGCGGGATCAGCCCCAGCATTTT. Based on the CDR3 plus reference TRBV19 and TRBJ1-5, the full variable domain is DGGITQSPKYLFRKEGQNVTLSCEQNLNHDAMYWYRQDPGQGLRLIYYSQIVNDFQKGDIAEGYSVSREKKESFPLTVTSAQKNPTAFYLCASSLGTGRRDQPQHFGDGTRLSIL.

V usage is TRBV5-1 and J usage is TRBJ2-7, with 8 bases aligning to TRBD2. V lost 3 bases and J lost 5; bases outside the gene matches: 10. CDR3 length: 15 amino acids. Germline CDR1 and CDR2: SGHRS and YFSETQ. CDR3 DNA: TGCGCCAGCAGCTCCTTCAGCGGGAGAACGGACGAGCAGTACTTC. Protein sequence: CASSSFSGRTDEQYF.

A remark on this clonotype: With a much larger clone just one base away, this may be a read error. This rearrangement joins TRBV9 to TRBJ2-7, with D perhaps given as TRBD1 or TRBD2 (5 bases each). The V end was cut by 0 bases, the J end by 5 bases, with 9 bases between. Germline V CDR1 and CDR2: SGDLS, YYNGEE. The CDR3 is made up of 13 amino acids. The CDR3: CASSVARGDEQYF. CDR3 DNA: TGTGCCAGCAGCGTAGCCAGAGGGGACGAGCAGTACTTC.

This clonotype turned up a few times. V and J are TRBV12-3 or TRBV12-4 and TRBJ1-2, with D possibly TRBD1 on 6 matching bases. V was clipped by 5 bases and J by 3 bases, with 13 bases between them. This CDR3 spans 14 amino acids. The CDR3 nucleotides read TGTGCCAGCAGTCCAATTCAGGGGTACTATGGCTACACCTTC. This sequence encodes CASSPIQGYYGYTF.